Listed here is a single T cell receptor (beta chain). Antigen specificity is unknown. The data originate from a study of shared clonotypes between healthy human individuals. The CDR3 is made up of 17 amino acids. V was trimmed by 5 bases and J by 0 bases, leaving 17 bases between them. Germline loops: CDR1 SEHNR, CDR2 FQNEAQ (reference sequence). Terminally differentiated effector memory CD45RA+ cells were excluded from the naive CD8 cells, which were CD45RO-negative and positively selected for CCR7. Nashville, Tennessee was home to all donors, each a Caucasian adult. The table came from immunoSEQ multiplex PCR; TCRdb's copy has only in-frame clones and leaves some out. The sample shows around 2,000,000 clones, under 95% of them seen only once. Overall study results and limits: Clonotype sharing among donors, it was expected, would be affected by sequencing depth.

This sequence originates from a man between 18 and 29 years old in good health. Some clones in this sample may be carry-over from other donors' samples. The chain links TRBV7-9 to TRBJ2-1; TRBD2 is a possible D gene (6 bases). Sequenced material: naive CD8+ T cells from PBMCs. The CDR3 reads CASSQITSPSSYNEQFF. For the CDR3, the DNA is TGTGCCAGCAGCCAAATCACTAGCCCTAGCTCCTACAATGAGCAGTTCTTC.